This T cell receptor (beta chain) came from a study of CXCR3-negative and CXCR3-positive naive CD8 T cells (dated by TCRdb to 2018 to 2020). Regarding the study in general: In total, about 130 million TRB reads were obtained, which works out to roughly 1.5 +/- 0.3 million reads per library. The diversity and physicochemical repertoire analyses included under 12 donors pooled from two independent experiments. Naive subsets from 5 or 6 donors and memory cells from 3 donors were included in the TRBV-TRBJ cluster analysis.

In regard to this clonotype: Its antigen is still unknown.

Study-wide findings and limitations: Both naive subsets had comparably high repertoire diversity, while memory CD8+ T cells had much lower repertoire diversity. Because surface CD5, which is linked to self-reactivity in mice, was comparable between the naive subsets, TCR interaction strength was also inferred from TRB CDR3 physicochemical properties. TRB CDR3s from CXCR3-positive naive cells showed higher hydrophobicity (lower Kidera factor 4), lower energy, and higher strength and volume indices than CXCR3-negative naive cells. CXCR3 expression partially decreased after cryopreservation, so most assays used freshly isolated PBMCs. TRBV-TRBJ usage was similar between naive CXCR3-negative and CXCR3-positive cells from the same donor, while memory cells showed distinct patterns.

CDR1 SQVTM and CDR2 ANQGSEA were looked up in the germline V gene. CDR3 length: 14 amino acids, cysteine to phenylalanine. The DNA sequence is not available. TCRdb names NextSeq 550 as the instrument used. The Human TCR Profiling Kit (MiLaboratory) was used to prepare UMI-labeled 5' RACE TRB cDNA libraries. The full amount of extracted RNA was used for cDNA synthesis, and the full amount of resulting cDNA was used for PCR amplification. Libraries were prepared in parallel with an identical number of PCR cycles. Under the source paper's analysis protocol: About 50,000 +/- 10,000 unique UMI-labeled TRB cDNA molecules per library were extracted with MIGEC and MiXCR, with at least two reads per UMI required. On average, each library contained approximately 40,000 +/- 10,000 functional in-frame TRB CDR3 nucleotide clonotypes without stop codons. Diversity metrics, including normalized Shannon-Wiener and Chao1, were computed in VDJtools after downsampling to 5000 UMI-labeled TRB molecules per sample. VDJtools computed clonotype-size-weighted physicochemical properties of the central five CDR3 residues: interaction energy, strength, volume and Kidera factor 4. The reads were reprocessed in TCRdb, with one entry per CDR3 protein sequence and no accompanying DNA. The V and J calls, along with clone size, are taken from TCRdb and not from the paper's own processing. The sample has about 130,000 distinct CDR3 sequences on record. The ten largest clones capture 0.45% to 0.55% of the sample.

For every CD8+ T cell subset, approximately 330,000 cells were flow-sorted straight into RLT lysis buffer, and each subset was sorted in triplicate. To exclude memory contaminants, naive CD8+ T cells were stringently defined as CD45RO-CCR7+CD27+CD95-. Peripheral blood mononuclear cells were isolated from buffy coats using standard density gradient centrifugation. A FACSAria III was used to flow-sort naive CD8+ T cells into CXCR3-negative and CXCR3-positive populations. Total RNA was extracted from sorted cells using an RNeasy Mini Kit. The rearrangement combines TRBV29-1 with TRBJ2-5; TCRdb picks TRBD1, but there is no DNA to check that call. The TCR originated in a human donor in good health. Some clones in this sample may be carry-over from other donors' samples. The sequenced sample was naive CXCR3- CD8+ T cells from blood. Reading the label with the study, this specimen's cell subset or site is: CD45RO-CCR7+CD27+CD95- naive CD8+ T cells lacking CXCR3 (TNR3-). The CDR3 protein is CSVDPSGRSETQYF.